The source of this TCR beta chain is a study of PD-1 blockade in classical Hodgkin lymphoma. Study outcomes and limitations: What drove the repertoire differences, possibly disease activity or prior therapy, has not been defined. While CD8+ TCR diversity did not rise significantly by C4D1, CD4+ TCR diversity did.

This CDR3 is 13 amino acids long. Germline V gives CDR1 ENHRY, CDR2 SYGVKD. After removal of 10 bases from V and 4 bases from J, the junction contained 9 bases not matched to a gene. Comment on this clone: Its antigen is undetermined.

Assay: immunoSEQ multiplex PCR; the TCRdb copy retains only in-frame clones and omits some. The top ten clones hold 1.5% to 2.5% of a sample with about 96,000 clones, 93% of them seen once. Time point meaning: cycle 4 day 1 (C4D1), after 6 weeks of nivolumab. All the patients suffered relapse after autologous stem cell transplantation, and brentuximab vedotin exposure differed. This sequence was found in a human donor with classical Hodgkin lymphoma. The rearrangement uses TRBV10-3 and TRBJ2-7; 8 bases are a match to TRBD1. The source material was peripheral blood mononuclear cells (PBMCs), sampled before the fourth cycle of nivolumab. As DNA, the CDR3 is TGTGCCACTGGACAGGGCACAACTTACGAGCAGTACTTC. This gives the protein CATGQGTTYEQYF.